Shown below are 16 T cell receptor beta chains from a single sample sequenced in a study of T cell repertoires in cytomegalovirus infection (dated by TCRdb to 2018 to 2020). Sequencing relied on an Illumina HiSeq 1500. TCRdb itself trimmed the public reads at Q25 with fastp, ran MiXCR and retained productive beta chains. Identical CDR3 proteins give one entry, which carries the most common genes and DNA. The sample data list approximately 200,000 distinct CDR3 sequences, and approximately 30% of these were observed just once. About 31% of the sample is in the top ten clones. Material: PBMCs. The receptor set was obtained from a human donor in good health (CMV status not recorded). Some clones in this sample may be carry-over from other donors' samples.

This clonotype was seen a handful of times. The rearrangement joins TRBV5-1 to TRBJ2-3; 11 bases line up with TRBD2. The CDR3 contains 15 residues. Per germline, CDR1 SGHRS and CDR2 YFSETQ. V trimming: 2 bases; J trimming: 5 bases; junction bases outside the gene matches: 4. The chain's CDR3 is CASSFSGGAEDTQYF. The CDR3, as DNA: TGCGCCAGCAGCTTTAGCGGGGGGGCCGAAGATACGCAGTATTTT.

This clonotype appeared a few times. The chain combines TRBV11-2 with TRBJ2-3, with a possible D match to TRBD2 (7 bases). The CDR3 contains 16 residues. Between the trimmed V and J ends, which lost 1 base and 4 bases, there was a span of 15 bases. Per germline, CDR1 SGHAT and CDR2 FQNNGV. The CDR3 DNA reads as TGTGCCAGCAGCTTAGTGGGGGGGGGGCCGTCAGATACGCAGTATTTT. Its protein is CASSLVGGGPSDTQYF.

This clonotype was seen ten or more times. The genes are TRBV7-2 and TRBJ1-6, with a possible D match to TRBD1 (5 bases). The CDR3 is 12 residues long. V lost 3 bases, J lost 14 bases, and 11 bases lay in between. Germline V lookup: CDR1 SGHTA, CDR2 FQGNSA. CDR3 sequence reads: CASSFIQGSLHF. The DNA for the CDR3 is TGTGCCAGCAGCTTTATTCAGGGTTCCCTCCACTTT.

This clonotype was observed at least ten times. The chain couples TRBV10-3 to TRBJ2-5, with D uncertain. This CDR3 is 13 amino acids long. Trimming pared 4 bases from V and 2 bases from J, leaving 8 bases between. Germline V gene data show CDR1 as ENHRY and CDR2 as SYGVKD. CDR3: CAISAGRQETQYF. The DNA of the CDR3 is TGTGCCATCAGTGCCGGCAGGCAAGAGACCCAGTACTTC.

The rearrangement links TRBV7-6 to TRBJ1-2, with TRBD1 identical over 8 bases. CDR3 length equals 16 residues. Germline CDR1 SGHVS, CDR2 FNYEAQ. V dropped 1 base and J dropped 6; count of bases not matched to a gene: 10. The CDR3 is CASSLVGQGLLHGYTF. The CDR3 nucleotides read TGTGCCAGCAGCTTAGTCGGACAGGGCCTTCTTCATGGCTACACCTTC.

This clonotype has only a few counts. The chain is built from TRBV5-1 and TRBJ2-2, with 7 positions matching TRBD1. Germline trimming cut 0 bases from V and 5 bases from J; bases unmatched to any gene: 4. The germline CDR1 and CDR2 sequences are SGHRS and YFSETQ. The CDR3 has 15 amino acids. The CDR3 here is CASSLGDRSTGELFF. The DNA of the CDR3 is TGCGCCAGCAGCTTGGGGGACAGATCGACCGGGGAGCTGTTTTTT.

This clonotype came up many times. The chain has TRBV19 and TRBJ2-3; the D gene could be TRBD1 or TRBD2 (5 bases each). In germline, CDR1 is LNHDA, CDR2 SQIVND (reference sequence). Trimming removed 7 bases from V and 10 bases from J, with 24 bases in between. The CDR3 totals 15 residues. As DNA, the CDR3 is TGTGCCAGTACCGGCAGGGACCGCGGTGACTTTGCGCAGTATTTT. Protein product: CASTGRDRGDFAQYF.

The chain recombines TRBV12-5 with TRBJ1-5; D unclear. Germline V gene data show CDR1 as LGHNT and CDR2 as FRNRAP. V lost 6 bases, J lost 3 bases, and 15 bases lay in between. The CDR3 has 15 residues. This CDR3 reads CASGYGEVLNQPQHF. DNA for the CDR3: TGTGCTAGTGGCTACGGAGAGGTCCTCAATCAGCCCCAGCATTTT.

The V call is TRBV7-2, the J call TRBJ2-1; D possibly corresponds to TRBD1 (6 bases). This CDR3 region has 15 residues. Germline loops: CDR1 SGHTA, CDR2 FQGNSA. The ends were cut back, 1 base at V and 2 bases at J, with 9 bases in the middle. CDR3 DNA sequence: TGTGCCAGCAGCTTAGAGGGGGATCCCTACAATGAGCAGTTCTTC. Amino acids: CASSLEGDPYNEQFF.

This clonotype was counted only a few times. The chain couples TRBV4-2 to TRBJ1-1; TRBD1 matches 8 bases. The V gene's germline CDR1 is LGHNA and CDR2 YNFKEQ. This CDR3 contains 15 residues. V lost 4 bases, J lost 4 bases, and 8 bases stayed unmatched. CDR3 DNA sequence: TGTGCCAGCAGCCCCCGGACAGGGAGGATCACTGAAGCTTTCTTT. Protein: CASSPRTGRITEAFF.

The gene calls are TRBV14 and TRBJ1-2; no definite D call. Trimming left V 2 bases short and J 4 bases short, with 5 bases between. This CDR3 region has 12 residues. The germline gives CDR1 SGHDN, CDR2 FVKESK. The CDR3 here is CASSQNTYGYTF. In DNA form, the CDR3 reads TGTGCCAGCAGCCAAAATACCTATGGCTACACCTTC.

This chain links TRBV7-9 with TRBJ2-5; 11 nucleotides agree with TRBD1. Trimming at V came to 4 bases and at J to 0 bases, leaving 7 bases not matched to a gene. Germline assignment: CDR1 SEHNR and CDR2 FQNEAQ (reference sequence). This CDR3 contains 17 residues. CDR3 loop: CASSSGQGVGYQETQYF. CDR3 sequence (DNA): TGTGCCAGCAGCTCGGGACAGGGGGTTGGGTACCAAGAGACCCAGTACTTC.

Regarding this clonotype: The junction and the germline gene differ at one end; a read error may be behind it. The V gene is TRBV20-1, the J gene TRBJ1-2, with 8 bases identical to TRBD1. The CDR3 is made up of 15 amino acids. From germline, CDR1 is DFQATT and CDR2 SNEGSKA (reference sequence). The CDR3 reads CSARIGQGEGYGYIF. DNA for the CDR3: TGCAGTGCTAGAATTGGACAGGGAGAGGGCTATGGCTACATCTTC.

This clonotype was seen a handful of times. J is TRBJ1-6 and V is TRBV14, with TRBD1 matching 9 bases. The length of the CDR3 is 20 residues. Unmatched junction bases numbered 18, after V lost 0 bases and J lost 9 bases. Looked up from germline, CDR1 is SGHDN and CDR2 is FVKESK. The CDR3 protein is CASSQDPRTGDSERTSPLHF. The CDR3 region has the DNA TGTGCCAGCAGCCAAGATCCTCGGACAGGGGATTCCGAGAGGACTTCACCCCTCCACTTT.

This clonotype was seen repeatedly, ten times or more. The chain joins TRBV7-9 to TRBJ2-1; 9 nucleotides agree with TRBD2. This CDR3 comprises 17 residues. Germline V gene lookup returns CDR1 SEHNR and CDR2 FQNEAQ (reference sequence). V was clipped by 6 bases and J by 4 bases; unmatched bases: 13. The CDR3 region has the DNA TGTGCCAGCAGACTGCTGACCGGGACTAGCATTTACAATGAGCAGTTCTTC. Protein sequence: CASRLLTGTSIYNEQFF. The whole variable domain, remainder taken from reference TRBV7-9 and TRBJ2-1, is DTGVSQNPRHKITKRGQNVTFRCDPISEHNRLYWYRQTLGQGPEFLTYFQNEAQLEKSRLLSDRFSAERPKGSFSTLEIQRTEQGDSAMYLCASRLLTGTSIYNEQFFGPGTRLTVL.

The genes are TRBV6-2 or TRBV6-3 and TRBJ1-5, with 8 bases that match TRBD1. CDR1 is MNHEY and CDR2 is SVGEGT in the germline V gene. This CDR3 comprises 14 residues. With 6 bases clipped from V and 6 bases from J, the junction kept 7 bases outside the gene matches. CDR3 in DNA: TGTGCCAGCAGGGGTGGACAGGGCCCTCAGCCCCAGCATTTT. Its protein product is CASRGGQGPQPQHF.